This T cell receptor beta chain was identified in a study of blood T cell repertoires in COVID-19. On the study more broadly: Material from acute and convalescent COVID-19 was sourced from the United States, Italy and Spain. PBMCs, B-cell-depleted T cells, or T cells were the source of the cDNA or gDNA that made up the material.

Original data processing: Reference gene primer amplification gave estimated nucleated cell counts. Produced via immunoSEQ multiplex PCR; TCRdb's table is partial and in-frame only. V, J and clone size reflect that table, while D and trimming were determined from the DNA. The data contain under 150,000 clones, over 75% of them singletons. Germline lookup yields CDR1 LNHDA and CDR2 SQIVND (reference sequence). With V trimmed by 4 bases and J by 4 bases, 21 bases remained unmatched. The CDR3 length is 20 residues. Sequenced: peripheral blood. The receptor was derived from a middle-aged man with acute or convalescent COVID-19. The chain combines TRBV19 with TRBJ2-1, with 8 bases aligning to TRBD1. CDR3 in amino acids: CASSTTHLENRGLKYNEQFF. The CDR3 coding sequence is TGTGCCAGTAGTACGACTCACCTCGAAAACAGGGGGTTAAAGTACAATGAGCAGTTCTTC.